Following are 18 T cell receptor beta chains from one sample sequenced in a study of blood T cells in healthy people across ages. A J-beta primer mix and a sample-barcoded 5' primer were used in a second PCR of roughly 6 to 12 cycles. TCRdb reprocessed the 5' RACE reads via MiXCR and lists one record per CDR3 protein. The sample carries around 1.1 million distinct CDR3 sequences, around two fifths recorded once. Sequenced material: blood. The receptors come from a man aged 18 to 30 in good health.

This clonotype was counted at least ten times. CDR3 sequence (DNA): TGCAGCGTTGTTGGACACAGAGGGGAGACCCAGTACTTC. Protein: CSVVGHRGETQYF. The chain is built from TRBV29-1 and TRBJ2-5; possibly TRBD1 or TRBD2 for D (5 bases each). Germline V lookup: CDR1 SQVTM, CDR2 ANQGSEA. The CDR3 extends over 13 amino acids. Trimming removed 4 bases at V and 5 bases at J, with 14 bases between.

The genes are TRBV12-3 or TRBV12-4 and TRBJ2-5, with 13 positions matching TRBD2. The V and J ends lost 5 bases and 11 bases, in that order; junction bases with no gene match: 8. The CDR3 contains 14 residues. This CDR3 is CASSGTSGVAEQYF. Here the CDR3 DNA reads TGTGCCAGCAGTGGGACTAGCGGGGTCGCTGAGCAGTACTTC.

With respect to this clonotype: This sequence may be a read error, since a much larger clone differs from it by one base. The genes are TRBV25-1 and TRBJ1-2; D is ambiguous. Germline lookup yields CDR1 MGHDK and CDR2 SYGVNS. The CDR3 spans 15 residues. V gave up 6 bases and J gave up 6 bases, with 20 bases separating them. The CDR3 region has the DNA TGTGCCAGCAGCCTCGGACTGGGGTTGTGTGATGGCTACACCTTC. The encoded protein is CASSLGLGLCDGYTF.

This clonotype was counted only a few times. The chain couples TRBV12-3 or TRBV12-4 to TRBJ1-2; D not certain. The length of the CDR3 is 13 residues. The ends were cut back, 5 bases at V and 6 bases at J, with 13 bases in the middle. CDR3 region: CASSLYSSDGYTF. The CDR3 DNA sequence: TGTGCCAGCAGTCTATACAGTAGTGATGGCTACACCTTC.

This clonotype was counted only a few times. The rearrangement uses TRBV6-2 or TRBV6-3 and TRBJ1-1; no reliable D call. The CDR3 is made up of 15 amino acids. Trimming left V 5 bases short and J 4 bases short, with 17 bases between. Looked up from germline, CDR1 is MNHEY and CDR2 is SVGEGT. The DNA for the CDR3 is TGTGCCAGCAGTCCCGTCCCCGGAGGTACCACTGAAGCTTTCTTT. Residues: CASSPVPGGTTEAFF.

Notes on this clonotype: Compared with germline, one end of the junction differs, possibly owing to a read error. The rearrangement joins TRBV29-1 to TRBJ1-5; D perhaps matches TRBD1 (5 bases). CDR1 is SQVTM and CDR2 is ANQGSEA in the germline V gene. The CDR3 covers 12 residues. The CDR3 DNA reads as TGCAGCGCCGTTGACAGCAGTCAGCCCCAGCATTTT. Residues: CSAVDSSQPQHF.

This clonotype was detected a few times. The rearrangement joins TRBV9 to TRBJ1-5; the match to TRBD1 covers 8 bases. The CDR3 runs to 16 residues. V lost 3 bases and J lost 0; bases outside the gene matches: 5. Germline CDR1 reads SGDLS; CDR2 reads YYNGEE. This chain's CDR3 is CASSASDRDSNQPQHF. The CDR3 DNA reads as TGTGCCAGCAGCGCGTCGGACAGGGATAGCAATCAGCCCCAGCATTTT.

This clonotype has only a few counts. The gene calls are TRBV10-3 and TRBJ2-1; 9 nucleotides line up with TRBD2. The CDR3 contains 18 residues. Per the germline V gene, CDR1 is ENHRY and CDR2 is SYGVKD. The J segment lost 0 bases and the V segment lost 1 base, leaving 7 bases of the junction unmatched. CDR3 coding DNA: TGTGCCATCAGTGAGTTTATATCAGCGGGGGGCTCCTACAATGAGCAGTTCTTC. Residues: CAISEFISAGGSYNEQFF.

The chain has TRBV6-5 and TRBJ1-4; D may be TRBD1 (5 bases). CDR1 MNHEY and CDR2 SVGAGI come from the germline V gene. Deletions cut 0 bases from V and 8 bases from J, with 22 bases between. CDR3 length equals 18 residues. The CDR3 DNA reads TGTGCCAGCAGTTACTCTGGAGGTCTCGGGGGGTCGTGGGAAAAACTGTTTTTT. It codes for CASSYSGGLGGSWEKLFF.

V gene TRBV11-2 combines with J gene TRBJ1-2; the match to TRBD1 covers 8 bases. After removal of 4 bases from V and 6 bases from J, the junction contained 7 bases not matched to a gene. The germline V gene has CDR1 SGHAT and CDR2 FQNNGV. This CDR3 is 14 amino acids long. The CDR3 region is CASSSSTGEDGYTF. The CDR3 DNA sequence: TGTGCCAGCAGCTCCTCGACAGGGGAAGATGGCTACACCTTC.

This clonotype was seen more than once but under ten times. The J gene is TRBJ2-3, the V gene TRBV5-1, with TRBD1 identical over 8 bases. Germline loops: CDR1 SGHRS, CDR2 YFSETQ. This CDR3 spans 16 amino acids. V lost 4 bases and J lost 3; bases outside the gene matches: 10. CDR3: CASSRRTGYETDTQYF. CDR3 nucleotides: TGCGCCAGCAGCCGAAGGACAGGGTATGAGACAGATACGCAGTATTTT. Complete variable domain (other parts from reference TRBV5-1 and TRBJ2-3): KAGVTQTPRYLIKTRGQQVTLSCSPISGHRSVSWYQQTPGQGLQFLFEYFSETQRNKGNFPGRFSGRQFSNSRSEMNVSTLELGDSALYLCASSRRTGYETDTQYFGPGTRLTVL.

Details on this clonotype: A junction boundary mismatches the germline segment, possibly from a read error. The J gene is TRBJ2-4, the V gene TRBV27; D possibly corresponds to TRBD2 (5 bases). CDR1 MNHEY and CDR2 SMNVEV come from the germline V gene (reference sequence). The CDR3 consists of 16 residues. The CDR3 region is CASSLSRYLAKNIQCF. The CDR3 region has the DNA TGTGCCAGCAGTTTATCCCGATATCTAGCCAAAAACATTCAGTGCTTC.

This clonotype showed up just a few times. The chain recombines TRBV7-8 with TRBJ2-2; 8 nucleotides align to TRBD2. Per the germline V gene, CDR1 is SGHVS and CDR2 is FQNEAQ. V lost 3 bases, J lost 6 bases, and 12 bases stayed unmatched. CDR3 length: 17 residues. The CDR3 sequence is CASSLMTGLVVSGELFF. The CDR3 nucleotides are TGTGCCAGCAGCTTGATGACGGGACTAGTCGTATCCGGGGAGCTGTTTTTT.

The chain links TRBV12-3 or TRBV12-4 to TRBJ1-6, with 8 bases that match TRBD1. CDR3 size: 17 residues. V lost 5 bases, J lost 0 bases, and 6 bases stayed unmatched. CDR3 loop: CASSPRTGLSYNSPLHF. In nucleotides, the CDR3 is TGTGCCAGCAGTCCCCGGACAGGGCTCTCCTATAATTCACCCCTCCACTTT.

CDR3 amino acids: CASHQMTGTVGSGELFF. In DNA, the CDR3 is TGTGCCAGCCACCAGATGACCGGGACAGTCGGTTCCGGGGAGCTGTTTTTT. The V and J genes are TRBV27 and TRBJ2-2; 7 bases match TRBD1. V gave up 8 bases and J gave up 6 bases; unmatched junction bases: 18. CDR1 and CDR2 (germline): MNHEY, SMNVEV (reference sequence). The CDR3 is 17 residues long.

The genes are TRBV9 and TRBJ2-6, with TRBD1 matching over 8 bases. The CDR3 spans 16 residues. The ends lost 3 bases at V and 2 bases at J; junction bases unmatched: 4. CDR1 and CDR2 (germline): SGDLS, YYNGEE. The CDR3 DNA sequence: TGTGCCAGCAGCGACCCACAGGGGGCTGGGGCCAACGTCCTGACTTTC. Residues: CASSDPQGAGANVLTF.

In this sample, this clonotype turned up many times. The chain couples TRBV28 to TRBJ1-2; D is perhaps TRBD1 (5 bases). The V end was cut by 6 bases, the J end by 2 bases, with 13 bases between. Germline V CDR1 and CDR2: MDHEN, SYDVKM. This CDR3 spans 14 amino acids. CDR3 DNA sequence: TGTGCCAGCAGCCCGCAGGGAGACAACTATGGCTACACCTTC. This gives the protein CASSPQGDNYGYTF.

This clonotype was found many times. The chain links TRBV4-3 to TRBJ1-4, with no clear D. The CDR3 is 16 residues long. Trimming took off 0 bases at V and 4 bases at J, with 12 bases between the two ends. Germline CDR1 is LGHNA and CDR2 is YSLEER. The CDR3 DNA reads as TGCGCCAGCAGCCAAGATTTGGAGAATATTAATGAAAAACTGTTTTTT. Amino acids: CASSQDLENINEKLFF.